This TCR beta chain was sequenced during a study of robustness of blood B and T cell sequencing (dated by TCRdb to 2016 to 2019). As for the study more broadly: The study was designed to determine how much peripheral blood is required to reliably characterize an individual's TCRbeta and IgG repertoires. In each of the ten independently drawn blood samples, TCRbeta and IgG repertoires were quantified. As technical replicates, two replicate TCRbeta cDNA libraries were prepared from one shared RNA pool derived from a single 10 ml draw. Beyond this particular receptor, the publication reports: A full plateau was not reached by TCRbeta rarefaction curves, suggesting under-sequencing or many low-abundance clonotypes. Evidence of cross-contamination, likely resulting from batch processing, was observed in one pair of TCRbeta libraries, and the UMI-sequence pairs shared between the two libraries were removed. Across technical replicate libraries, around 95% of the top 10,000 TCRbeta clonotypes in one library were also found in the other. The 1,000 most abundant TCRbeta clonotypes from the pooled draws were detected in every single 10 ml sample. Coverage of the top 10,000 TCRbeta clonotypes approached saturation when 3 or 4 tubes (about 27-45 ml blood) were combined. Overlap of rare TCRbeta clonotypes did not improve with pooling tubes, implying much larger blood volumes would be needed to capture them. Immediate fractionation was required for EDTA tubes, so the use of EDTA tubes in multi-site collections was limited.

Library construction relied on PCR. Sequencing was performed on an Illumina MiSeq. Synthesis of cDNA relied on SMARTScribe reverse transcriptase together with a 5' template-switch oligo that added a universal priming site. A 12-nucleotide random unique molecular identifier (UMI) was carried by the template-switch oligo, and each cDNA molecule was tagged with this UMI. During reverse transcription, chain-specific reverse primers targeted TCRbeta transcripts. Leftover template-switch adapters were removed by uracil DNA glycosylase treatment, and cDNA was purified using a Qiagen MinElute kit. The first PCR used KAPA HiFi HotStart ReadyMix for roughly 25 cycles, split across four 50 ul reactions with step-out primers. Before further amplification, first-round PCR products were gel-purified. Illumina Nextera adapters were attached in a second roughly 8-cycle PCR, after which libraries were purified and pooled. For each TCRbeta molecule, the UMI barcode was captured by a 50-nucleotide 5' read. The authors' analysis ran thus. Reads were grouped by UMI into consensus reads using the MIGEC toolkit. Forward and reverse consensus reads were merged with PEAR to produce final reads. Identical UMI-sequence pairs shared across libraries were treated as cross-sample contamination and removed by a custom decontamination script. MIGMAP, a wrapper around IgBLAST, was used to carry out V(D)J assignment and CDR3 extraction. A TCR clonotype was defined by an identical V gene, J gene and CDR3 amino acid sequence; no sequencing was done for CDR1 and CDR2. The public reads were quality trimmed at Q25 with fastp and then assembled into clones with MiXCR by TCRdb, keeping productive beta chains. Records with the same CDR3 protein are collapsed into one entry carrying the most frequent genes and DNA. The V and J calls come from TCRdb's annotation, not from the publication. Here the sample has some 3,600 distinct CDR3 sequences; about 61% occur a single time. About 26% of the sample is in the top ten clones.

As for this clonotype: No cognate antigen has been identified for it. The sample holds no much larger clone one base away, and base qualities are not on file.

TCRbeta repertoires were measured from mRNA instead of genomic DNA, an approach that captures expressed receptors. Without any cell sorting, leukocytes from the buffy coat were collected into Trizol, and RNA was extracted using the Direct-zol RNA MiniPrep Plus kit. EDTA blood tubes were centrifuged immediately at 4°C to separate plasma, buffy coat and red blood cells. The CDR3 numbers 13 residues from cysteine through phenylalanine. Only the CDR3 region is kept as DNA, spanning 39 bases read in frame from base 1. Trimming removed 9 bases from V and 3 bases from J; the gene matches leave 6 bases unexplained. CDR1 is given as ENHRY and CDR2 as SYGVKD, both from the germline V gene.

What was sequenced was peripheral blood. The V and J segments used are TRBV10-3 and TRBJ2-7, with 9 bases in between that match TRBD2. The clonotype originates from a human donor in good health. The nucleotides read TGTGCCATGGGGCGGGGGGGCGGCTACGAGCAGTACTTC. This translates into CAMGRGGGYEQYF.